This TCR beta chain appears in the sequencing data of a study of blood T cell repertoires in COVID-19. Study-wide background: The samples span acute and convalescent COVID-19 from the United States, Italy and Spain. Sources were T cells, B-cell-depleted T cells, or PBMCs; the material itself was cDNA or gDNA.

This CDR3 contains 15 residues. Only in-frame clones appear in the TCRdb table, and some are missing; sequencing was by immunoSEQ multiplex PCR. The sample lists about 9,000 clones; 80% to 90% were seen once. The sequenced material came from peripheral blood. This receptor was identified in a human donor in a cohort sampled during active COVID-19. V usage is TRBV21-1 and J usage is TRBJ1-1; the DNA was not used to check the table's D call, TRBD1. TRBV21-1 is a pseudogene segment. The CDR3 region is CASSKEAGVKTEAFF. The CDR3 DNA reads TGTGCCAGCAGCAAAGAGGCAGGGGTGAAGACTGAAGCTTTCTTT.